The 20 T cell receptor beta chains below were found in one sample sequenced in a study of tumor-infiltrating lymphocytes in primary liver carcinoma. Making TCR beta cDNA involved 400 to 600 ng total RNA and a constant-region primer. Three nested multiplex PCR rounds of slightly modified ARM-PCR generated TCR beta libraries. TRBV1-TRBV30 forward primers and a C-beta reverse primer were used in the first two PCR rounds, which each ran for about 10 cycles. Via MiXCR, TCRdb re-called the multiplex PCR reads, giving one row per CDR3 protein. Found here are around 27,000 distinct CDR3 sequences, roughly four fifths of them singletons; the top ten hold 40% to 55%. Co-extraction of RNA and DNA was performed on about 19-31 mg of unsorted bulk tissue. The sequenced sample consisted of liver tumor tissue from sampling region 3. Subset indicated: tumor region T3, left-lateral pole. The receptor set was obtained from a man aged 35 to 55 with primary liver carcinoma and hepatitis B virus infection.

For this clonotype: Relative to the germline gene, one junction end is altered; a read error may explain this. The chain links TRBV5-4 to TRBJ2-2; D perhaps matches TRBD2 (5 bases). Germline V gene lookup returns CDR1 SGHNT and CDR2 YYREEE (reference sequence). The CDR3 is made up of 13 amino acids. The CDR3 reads CDSRTAGTGELLF. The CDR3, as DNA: TGTGACAGCAGGACTGCCGGCACCGGGGAGCTGCTTTTT.

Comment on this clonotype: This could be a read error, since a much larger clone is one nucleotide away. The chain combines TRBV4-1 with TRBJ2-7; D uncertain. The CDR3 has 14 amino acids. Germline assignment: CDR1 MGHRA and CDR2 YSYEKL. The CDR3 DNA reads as TGCGCCAGCAGCCAAGTCGATACTTACTACGAGCTGCACTTC. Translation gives CASSQVDTYYELHF.

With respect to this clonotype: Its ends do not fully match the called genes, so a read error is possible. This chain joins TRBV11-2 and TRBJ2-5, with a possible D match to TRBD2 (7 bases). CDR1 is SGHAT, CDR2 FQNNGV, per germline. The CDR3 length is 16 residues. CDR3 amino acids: CAGSQTHGRGKETQYF. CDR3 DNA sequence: TGTGCCGGCAGCCAAACTCATGGGAGGGGGAAAGAGACCCAGTACTTC.

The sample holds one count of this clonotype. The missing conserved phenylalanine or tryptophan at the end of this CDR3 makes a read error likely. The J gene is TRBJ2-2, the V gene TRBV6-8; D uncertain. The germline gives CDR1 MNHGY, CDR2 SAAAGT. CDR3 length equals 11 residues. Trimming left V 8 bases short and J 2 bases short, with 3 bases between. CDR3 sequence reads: CASLNTGELFL. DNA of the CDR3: TGTGCCAGCCTAAACACCGGGGAGCTGTTTCTT.

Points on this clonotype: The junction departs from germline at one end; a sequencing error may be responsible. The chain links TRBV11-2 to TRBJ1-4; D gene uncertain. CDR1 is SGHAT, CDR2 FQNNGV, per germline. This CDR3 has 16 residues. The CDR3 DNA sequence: TGTACCAGCAGCAAGACTCCAGGAGGAAGAAATGAAAAACTGTCTTTC. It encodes CTSSKTPGGRNEKLSF.

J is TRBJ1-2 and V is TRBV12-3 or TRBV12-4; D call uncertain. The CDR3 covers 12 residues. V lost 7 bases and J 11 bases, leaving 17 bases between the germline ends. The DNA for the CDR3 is TGTGCCAGCAAGCTACCCCCCCGTGGTTACACCTTC. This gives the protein CASKLPPRGYTF.

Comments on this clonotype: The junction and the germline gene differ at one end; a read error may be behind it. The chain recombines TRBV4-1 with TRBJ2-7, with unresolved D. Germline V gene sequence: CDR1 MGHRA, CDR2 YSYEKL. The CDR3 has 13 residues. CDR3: CASSPCRWYGQYF. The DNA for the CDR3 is TGCGCCAGCAGCCCCTGCCGTTGGTACGGGCAGTACTTC.

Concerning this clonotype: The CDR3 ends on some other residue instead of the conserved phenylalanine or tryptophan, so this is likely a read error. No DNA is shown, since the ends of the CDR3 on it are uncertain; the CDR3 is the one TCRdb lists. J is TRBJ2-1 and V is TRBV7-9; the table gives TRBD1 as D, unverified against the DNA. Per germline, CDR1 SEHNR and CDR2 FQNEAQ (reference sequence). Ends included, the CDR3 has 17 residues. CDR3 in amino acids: CTSSLPYQGPKTNERFL.

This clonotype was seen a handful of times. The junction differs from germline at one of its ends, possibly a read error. CDR3 sequence: CASSLIGSGSSYEQHF. The CDR3, as DNA: TGTGCCAGCAGTTTAATAGGCTCCGGCAGCTCCTACGAGCAGCACTTT. The genes are TRBV12-3 or TRBV12-4 and TRBJ2-7; D gene unclear. The CDR3 sequence is 16 residues long.

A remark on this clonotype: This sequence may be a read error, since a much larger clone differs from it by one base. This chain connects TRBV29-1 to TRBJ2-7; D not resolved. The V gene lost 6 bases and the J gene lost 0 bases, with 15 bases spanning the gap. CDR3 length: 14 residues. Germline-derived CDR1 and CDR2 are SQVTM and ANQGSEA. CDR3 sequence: CSVWSSGSSYEQYF. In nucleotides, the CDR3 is TGCAGCGTCTGGTCCTCAGGCAGCTCCTACGAGCAGTACTTC.

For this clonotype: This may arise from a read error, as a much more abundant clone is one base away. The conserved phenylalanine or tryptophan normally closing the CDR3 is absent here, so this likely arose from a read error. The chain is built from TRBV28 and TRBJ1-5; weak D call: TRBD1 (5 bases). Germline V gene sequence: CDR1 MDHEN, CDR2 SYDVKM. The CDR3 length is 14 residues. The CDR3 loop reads CTSRKGEVNQPQHL. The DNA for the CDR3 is TGTACCAGCAGAAAAGGGGAAGTCAATCAGCCCCAGCATCTT.

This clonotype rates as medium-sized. The CDR3 region is CASSLVLAGVFGELFF. CDR3 DNA sequence: TGTGCCAGCAGTTTAGTGCTAGCGGGAGTTTTCGGGGAGCTGTTTTTT. The V call is TRBV12-3 or TRBV12-4, the J call TRBJ2-2, with 10 positions matching TRBD2. The CDR3 totals 16 residues. The V segment lost 1 base and the J segment 7 bases; nucleotides outside the gene matches: 6.

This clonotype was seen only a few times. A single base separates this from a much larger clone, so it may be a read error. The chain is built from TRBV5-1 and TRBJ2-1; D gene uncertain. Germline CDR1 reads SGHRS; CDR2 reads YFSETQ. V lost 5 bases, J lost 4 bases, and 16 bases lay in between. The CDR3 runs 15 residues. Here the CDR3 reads CASRARDLYYNEQFF. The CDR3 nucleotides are TGCGCCAGCAGAGCCAGAGATCTATATTACAATGAGCAGTTCTTC.

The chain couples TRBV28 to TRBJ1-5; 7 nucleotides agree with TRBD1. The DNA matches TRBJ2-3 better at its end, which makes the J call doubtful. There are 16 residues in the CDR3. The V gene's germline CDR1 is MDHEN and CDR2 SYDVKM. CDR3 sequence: CASSFTDNRGNQSQYF. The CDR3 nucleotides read TGTGCCAGCAGTTTCACCGACAACAGGGGCAATCAGTCCCAGTATTTT.

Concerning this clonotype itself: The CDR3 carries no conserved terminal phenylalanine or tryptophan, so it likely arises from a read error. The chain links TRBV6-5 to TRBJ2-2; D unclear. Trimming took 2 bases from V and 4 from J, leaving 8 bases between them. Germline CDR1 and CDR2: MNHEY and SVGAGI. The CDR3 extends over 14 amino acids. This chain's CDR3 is CASSYAQSTGELFP. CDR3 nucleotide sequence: TGTGCCAGCAGTTACGCCCAGAGCACCGGGGAGCTGTTTCCT.

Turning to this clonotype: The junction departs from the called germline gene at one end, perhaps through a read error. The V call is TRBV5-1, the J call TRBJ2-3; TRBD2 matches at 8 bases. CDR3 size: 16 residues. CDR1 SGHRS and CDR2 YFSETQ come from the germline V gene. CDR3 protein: CTSSSGAGEWGDTQYF. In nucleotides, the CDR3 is TGCACCAGCAGCTCGGGAGCGGGGGAGTGGGGAGATACGCAGTATTTT.

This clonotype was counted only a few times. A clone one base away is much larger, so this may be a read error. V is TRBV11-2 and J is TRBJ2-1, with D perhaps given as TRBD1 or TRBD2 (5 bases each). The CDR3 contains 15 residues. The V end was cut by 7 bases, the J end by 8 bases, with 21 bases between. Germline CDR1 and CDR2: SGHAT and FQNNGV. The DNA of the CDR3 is TGTGCCAGCATACTAGGGGACCTCCGGGGACATGAGCAGTTCTTC. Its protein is CASILGDLRGHEQFF.

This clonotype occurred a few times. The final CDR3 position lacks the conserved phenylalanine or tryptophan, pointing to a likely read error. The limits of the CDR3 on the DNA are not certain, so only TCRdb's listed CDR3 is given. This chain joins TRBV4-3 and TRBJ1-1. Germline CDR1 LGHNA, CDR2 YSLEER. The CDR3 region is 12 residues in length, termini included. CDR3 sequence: CASSQERSEASL.

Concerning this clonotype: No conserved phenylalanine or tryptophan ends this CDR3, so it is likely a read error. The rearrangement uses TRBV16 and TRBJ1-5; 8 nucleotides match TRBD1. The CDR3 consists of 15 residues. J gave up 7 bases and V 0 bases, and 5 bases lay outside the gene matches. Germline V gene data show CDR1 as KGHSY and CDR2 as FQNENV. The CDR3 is CASSQSQGARQPQHY. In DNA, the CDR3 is TGTGCCAGCAGCCAATCTCAGGGGGCGAGACAGCCCCAGCATTAT.

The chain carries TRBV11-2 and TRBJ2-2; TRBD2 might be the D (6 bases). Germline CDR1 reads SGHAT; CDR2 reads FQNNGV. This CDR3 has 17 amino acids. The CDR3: CVRSLALGGVNTGELFF. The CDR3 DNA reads TGTGTCAGAAGCCTAGCATTAGGAGGGGTGAACACCGGGGAGCTGTTTTTT.